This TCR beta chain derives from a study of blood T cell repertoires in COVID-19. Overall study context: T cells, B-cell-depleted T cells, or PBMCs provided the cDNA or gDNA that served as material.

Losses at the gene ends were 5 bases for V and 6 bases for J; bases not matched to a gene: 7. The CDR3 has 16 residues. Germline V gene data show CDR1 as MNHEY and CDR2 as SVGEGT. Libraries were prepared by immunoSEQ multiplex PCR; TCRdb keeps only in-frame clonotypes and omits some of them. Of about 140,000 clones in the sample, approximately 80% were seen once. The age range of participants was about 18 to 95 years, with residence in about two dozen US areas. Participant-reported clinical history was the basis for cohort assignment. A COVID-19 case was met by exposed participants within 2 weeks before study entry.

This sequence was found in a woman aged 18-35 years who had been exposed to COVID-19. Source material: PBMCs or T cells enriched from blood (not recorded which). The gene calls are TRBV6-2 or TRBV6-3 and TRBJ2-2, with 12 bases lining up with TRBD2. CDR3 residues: CASSATSGSDAGELFF. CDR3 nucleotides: TGTGCCAGCAGTGCGACTAGCGGGAGCGACGCCGGGGAGCTGTTTTTT.